These 12 T cell receptor beta chains originate from one sample sequenced in a study of T cell responses to AZD1222 COVID-19 vaccine. Profiled with immunoSEQ multiplex PCR; TCRdb holds only in-frame clones, not every one. The table records about 99,000 clones, roughly 91% of them present only once. Sequencing used peripheral blood, obtained on day 0 of AZD1222 vaccination. All receptors derive from an adult in good health.

V usage is TRBV18 and J usage is TRBJ2-5; D call uncertain. This CDR3 has 15 residues. The V gene lost 3 bases and the J gene lost 1 base, with 12 bases spanning the gap. Germline values: CDR1 KGHSH, CDR2 LQKENI. CDR3 DNA sequence: TGTGCCAGCTCACCCCGATTTGGGTTCCAAGAGACCCAGTACTTC. It translates to CASSPRFGFQETQYF.

The rearrangement links TRBV3-1 (or the pseudogene TRBV3-2) to TRBJ1-6; D is uncertain. Trimming cost V 1 base and J 9 bases, with 4 bases left between them. This CDR3 has 12 amino acids. From germline, CDR1 is LGHDT and CDR2 YNNKEL (reference sequence). Here the CDR3 reads CASSQVSSPLHF. The CDR3 DNA follows: TGTGCCAGCAGCCAAGTAAGTTCACCCCTCCACTTT.

V gene TRBV9 combines with J gene TRBJ2-3; no firm D call. The CDR3 is 14 residues long. V shed 4 bases and J shed 4 bases, with 13 bases lying between them. CDR1 is SGDLS and CDR2 is YYNGEE in the germline V gene. Here the CDR3 DNA reads TGTGCCAGCAGCTTCTCGCCCTCCCCAGATACGCAGTATTTT. Protein: CASSFSPSPDTQYF.

The chain is built from TRBV3-1 (or the pseudogene TRBV3-2) and TRBJ2-1, with unresolved D. The germline V gene has CDR1 LGHDT and CDR2 YNNKEL (reference sequence). Trimming shortened V by 0 bases and J by 2 bases, and 8 bases separated the two germline ends. CDR3 size: 15 residues. The DNA for the CDR3 is TGTGCCAGCAGCCAAGATAGGTTCGCCTACAATGAGCAGTTCTTC. Protein product: CASSQDRFAYNEQFF.

CDR3 region: CASSPSGAGDIQYF. The CDR3 nucleotides read TGTGCCAGCAGTCCTAGCGGGGCCGGGGACATTCAGTACTTC. The chain joins TRBV28 to TRBJ2-4, with 9 positions matching TRBD2. This CDR3 has 14 amino acids. The V gene end was trimmed by 5 bases and the J gene end by 8 bases; junction bases not matched to a gene: 7. CDR1 is MDHEN, CDR2 SYDVKM, per germline.

The chain is built from TRBV28 and TRBJ2-1, with D perhaps assigned TRBD1 or TRBD2 (6 bases each). The germline V gene has CDR1 MDHEN and CDR2 SYDVKM. The V end was cut by 6 bases, the J end by 9 bases, with 24 bases between. CDR3 size: 16 residues. The CDR3 loop reads CASSRQGGGFGGEQFF. CDR3 DNA: TGTGCCAGCAGCCGTCAAGGGGGAGGTTTTGGGGGTGAGCAGTTCTTC. The entire variable domain, with the rest obtained from reference TRBV28 and TRBJ2-1, is as follows: DVKVTQSSRYLVKRTGEKVFLECVQDMDHENMFWYRQDPGLGLRLIYFSYDVKMKEKGDIPEGYSVSREKKERFSLILESASTNQTSMYLCASSRQGGGFGGEQFFGPGTRLTVL.

The chain joins TRBV18 to TRBJ2-6; D is perhaps TRBD2 (6 bases). V was trimmed by 2 bases and J by 0 bases, leaving 8 bases between them. Looked up from germline, CDR1 is KGHSH and CDR2 is LQKENI. The CDR3 covers 16 residues. The DNA of the CDR3 is TGTGCCAGCTCACCATTGGGGGGCTCTGGGGCCAACGTCCTGACTTTC. Translated: CASSPLGGSGANVLTF.

V is TRBV19 and J is TRBJ1-5; D is possibly TRBD1 (5 bases). The V gene lost 7 bases and the J gene lost 3 bases, with 19 bases spanning the gap. CDR3 length: 16 residues. Germline V gene lookup returns CDR1 LNHDA and CDR2 SQIVND (reference sequence). CDR3 DNA sequence: TGTGCCAGTAACGGAGGAAGGGGCCTATACAATCAGCCCCAGCATTTT. Amino acid sequence: CASNGGRGLYNQPQHF.

J is TRBJ2-1 and V is TRBV5-6; TRBD2 matches at 7 bases. This CDR3 is built from 14 residues. J was trimmed by 8 bases and V by 4 bases; bases with no gene match: 9. Germline CDR1 and CDR2: SGHDT and YYEEEE. CDR3 in DNA: TGTGCCAGCAGCGTAGCGACTAGCCACTATGAGCAGTTCTTC. This sequence encodes CASSVATSHYEQFF.

The V gene is TRBV7-3, the J gene TRBJ2-7, with 8 bases matching TRBD2. The CDR3 runs to 15 residues. Germline lookup yields CDR1 SGHTA and CDR2 FQGTGA. V was clipped by 6 bases and J by 0 bases; unmatched bases: 7. The CDR3 reads CASSLAGISSYEQYF. The DNA for the CDR3 is TGTGCCAGCAGTTTAGCGGGGATCAGCTCCTACGAGCAGTACTTC.

The chain carries TRBV30 and TRBJ2-3, with 7 positions matching TRBD2. The germline CDR1 and CDR2 sequences are GTSNPN and SVGIG (reference sequence). V dropped 2 bases and J dropped 6; count of bases not matched to a gene: 11. The CDR3 consists of 15 residues. Here the CDR3 reads CAWSHAGADRDTQYF. DNA of the CDR3: TGTGCCTGGAGTCATGCGGGAGCGGATCGGGATACGCAGTATTTT.

The chain combines TRBV5-4 with TRBJ2-2; perhaps D is TRBD1 or TRBD2 (6 bases each). CDR3 length equals 16 residues. In germline, CDR1 is SGHNT, CDR2 YYREEE (reference sequence). Trimming took 0 bases from V and 4 from J, leaving 13 bases between them. The CDR3 DNA reads as TGTGCCAGCAGCTTGGAGTGGGGGGCGAGCACCGGGGAGCTGTTTTTT. Its translation is CASSLEWGASTGELFF.